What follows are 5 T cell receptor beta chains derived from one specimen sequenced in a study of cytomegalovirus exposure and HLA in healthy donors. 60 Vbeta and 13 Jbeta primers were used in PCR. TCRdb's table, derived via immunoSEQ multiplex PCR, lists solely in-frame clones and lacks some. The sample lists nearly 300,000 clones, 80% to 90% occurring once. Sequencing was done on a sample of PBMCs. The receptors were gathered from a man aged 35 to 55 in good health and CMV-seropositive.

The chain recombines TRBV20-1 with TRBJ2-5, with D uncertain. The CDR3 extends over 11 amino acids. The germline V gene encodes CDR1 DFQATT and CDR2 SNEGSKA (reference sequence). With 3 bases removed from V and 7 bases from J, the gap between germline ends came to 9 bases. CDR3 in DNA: TGCAGTGCTAGGGGCCGTTGGACCCAGTACTTC. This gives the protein CSARGRWTQYF.

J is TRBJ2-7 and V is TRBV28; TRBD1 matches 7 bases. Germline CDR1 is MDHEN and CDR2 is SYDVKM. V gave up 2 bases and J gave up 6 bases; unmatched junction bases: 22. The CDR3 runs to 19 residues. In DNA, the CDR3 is TGTGCCAGCAGTTTACCCCCGACGGGGACAGAGGGACGGTTATGCGAGCAGTACTTC. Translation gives CASSLPPTGTEGRLCEQYF.

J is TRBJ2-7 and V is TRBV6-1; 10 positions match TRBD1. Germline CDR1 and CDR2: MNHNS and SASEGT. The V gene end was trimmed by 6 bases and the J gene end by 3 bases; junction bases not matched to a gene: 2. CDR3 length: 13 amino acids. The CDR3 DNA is TGTGCCAGCAGGGGGGACAGGGGCTACGAGCAGTACTTC. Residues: CASRGDRGYEQYF.

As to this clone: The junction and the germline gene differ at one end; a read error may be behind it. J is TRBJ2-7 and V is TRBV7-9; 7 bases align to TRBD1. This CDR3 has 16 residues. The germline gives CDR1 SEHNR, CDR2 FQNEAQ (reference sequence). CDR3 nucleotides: TGTTCCAGCAGCCACCCCGGGACAGAACTTTCCTACGAGCAGTACTTC. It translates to CSSSHPGTELSYEQYF.

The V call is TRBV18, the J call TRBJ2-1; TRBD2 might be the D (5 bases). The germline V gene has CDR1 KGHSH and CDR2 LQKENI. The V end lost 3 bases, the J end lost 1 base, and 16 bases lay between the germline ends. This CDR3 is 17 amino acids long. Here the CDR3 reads CASSPLPSSGSYNEQFF. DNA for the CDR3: TGTGCCAGCTCACCCCTCCCTAGCAGCGGATCCTACAATGAGCAGTTCTTC.